The text below deals with one T cell receptor (beta chain). Its cognate antigen has yet to be identified. Within one base of it there is no much larger clone, and no base qualities were kept. The method behind the library was the immunoSEQ multiplex PCR assay. For the multiplex PCR, a mixture combining 60 forward primers for TCR Vbeta segments and 13 reverse primers for TCR Jbeta segments was used. The CDR3 region of rearranged TCR beta genes was amplified from genomic DNA with a multiplex PCR assay. Amplified TCR beta libraries were sequenced as 87-base-pair reads on the Illumina HiSeq System. The paper's processing steps were these. Across the 500 to 850 repertoires, a later analysis counted around 80 million unique TCR beta chains, around 10 million of which were shared by at least two donors. A nearest-neighbor algorithm error-corrected the raw reads and collapsed the reads into unique sequences, merging closely related sequences to remove PCR and sequencing errors. Alignment of CDR3 sequences to IMGT reference sequences was used to assign V, D and J gene segments. For a sequence to be retained, a match of at least six nucleotides to both a V gene segment and a J gene segment was required. A rearrangement counted as productive if the CDR3 had no stop codons and remained in frame with V and J, and every other rearrangement counted as non-productive. CDR3 was defined according to IMGT convention as the region running from the second conserved V-encoded cysteine to the conserved J-encoded phenylalanine. In an earlier analysis of roughly 580 of the donors, sequences lacking an unambiguous match to a single V gene segment were excluded. In an earlier analysis of about 590 of the donors, a V segment was called functional when productive rearrangements were above 56.7%, and segregating when the standard deviation between donors exceeded 5%. A statistical classification framework was built to diagnose cytomegalovirus status from the catalog of TCR beta chain sequences. A later analysis assigned V and J genes by comparing TCR nucleotide sequences with IMGT/GENE-DB human TR gene sequences. In a later analysis, CDR3 sequences and most-parsimonious VDJ recombination scenarios were assigned using the TCRdist pipeline. In a later analysis, each TCR beta chain was defined by its CDR3 amino acid sequence together with its V-gene family, and reads without a unique V-gene family were excluded. As a way to deal with suspected cross-contamination and a sequencing artifact, a later analysis dropped more than 500 nucleotide sequences that were highly shared and had low generation probability. In a later analysis, a clonal expansion index for each public chain was calculated from normalized within-repertoire ranks of inferred template counts. Generation probabilities in a later analysis came from a VDJ recombination model fitted to out-of-frame rearrangements, and those results were checked against IGoR. In a later analysis, TCR-TCR, TCR-HLA and TCR-CMV co-occurrence was scored with hypergeometric tests, and a repertoire-size bias correction was applied to TCR pairs. To estimate false discovery rates, a later analysis permuted the HLA or CMV assignments 20 times. In a later analysis, co-occurring TCRs were grouped with DBSCAN, and TCRdist sequence similarity was added when clustering was performed within HLA-allele-positive subsets. Co-occurrence clustering excluded repertoires with fewer than 30,000 or more than 120,000 public chains, plus five with anomalous nucleotide sharing. TCRdb provides this immuneACCESS table in a form limited to in-frame rearrangements. Some clones are lacking; in checked studies, under half of them reflect an unresolved V gene, and why the rest are absent is not known. V and J calls plus clone size are reproduced from that table; the DNA served to infer D and trimming. This sample is represented by 150,000 to 200,000 clones; more than 70% of them were singletons. The ten largest clones capture 0.35% to 0.4% of the sample.

The CDR3 goes from the cysteine to the phenylalanine over 13 residues. This entry keeps only the CDR3 DNA: 39 bases, framed from base 1. The germline V gene yields MGHRA for CDR1 and YSYEKL for CDR2. The V and J ends are trimmed by 1 base and 5 bases, leaving 6 bases between them. The entry originates in a study of cytomegalovirus exposure and HLA in healthy donors (dated by TCRdb to about 2017). The study in broad terms: In an earlier analysis of 587 of the donors, around 300 Gb of sequence data and roughly 100 million unique TCR beta sequences from 180 million or so T cells were reported. Every repertoire in the discovery cohort had been generated on one and the same sequencing platform. In a later analysis, previously published TCR beta repertoires from 550 to 750 donors were re-analyzed and high-resolution HLA genotyping was added so that TCR occurrence patterns could be studied. HLA typing included class I and class II loci at four-digit resolution. The study aimed to test whether signatures of past pathogen exposure could be identified by cataloging public T cell receptors. Rather than using new phenotypic data, the later analysis identified candidate immune exposures from TCR beta sequences and from how often those sequences occurred across donors. High-throughput TCR immunosequencing, statistical association of individual TCRs with disease status, and machine learning were combined to predict cytomegalovirus infection status. Genome-wide SNP genotypes for about 55% of the roughly 670 donors were used in a later genetic analysis, which treated that subset as a discovery cohort. In addition to the first cohort of 666 subjects, a separate validation cohort of 120 different subjects was used. The genetic ancestry cluster associated with self-reported Caucasian donors included about 84% of the roughly 380 genotyped donors. Four or five DR-DQ haplotypes were handled as single units for association and clustering because linkage in the cohort was strong. On average, roughly 250,000 unique TCR beta nucleotide sequences were sequenced per donor among about 400 genotyped donors of the cohort, with roughly 19% of those sequences being non-productive. Using immunosequencing, the study profiled T cell repertoires from 640 or so subjects and related those repertoires to cytomegalovirus serostatus. Alongside the repertoire data, information on donor age, sex, ethnicity and CMV serostatus was compiled. An early release covering about 600 HLA-typed donors comprised about 300 gigabases of sequencing data and approximately 85 million unique TCR sequences. The number of typed donors differed by locus: roughly 629-640 for A, B, C, DRB1 and DQB1; some 540 for DQA1; 606 for DPA1; and roughly 470 for DPB1. In an earlier analysis of a few hundred of the donors, high-throughput TCR beta sequencing was used to judge whether each TCR beta V gene segment behaved as functional or pseudogenic.

In total, more than 500 healthy bone marrow donors made up the cohort. At the time of sampling, every cohort member was nominally healthy, though immune exposures that went unrecorded were likely present. The donor was CMV seronegative and belonged to the group of over 300 seronegative cohort members. A peripheral blood sample was provided by each donor, and peripheral blood mononuclear cells were used for TCR beta sequencing. The Qiagen DNeasy Blood Extraction Kit was used to extract genomic DNA from the blood cell samples. Results the study describes overall, beyond this receptor: Correlated functional status among segregating V segments might reflect linkage disequilibrium, but an unknown experimental factor could not be ruled out. HLA typing was unavailable for some donors at each locus, so association tests used only the typed subset. V-gene and J-gene trimming of TCR beta chains was associated with a missense DCLRE1C variant in a later genetic analysis, and the association was replicated in an independent cohort. Several of the top co-occurrence clusters appeared to be linked to parvovirus B19, influenza, CMV and Epstein-Barr virus, according to a later analysis. CMV serostatus was the only immune exposure information available for the cohort. Because counts were too low, seventeen rarely observed V segments, including chromosome 9 orphons, were left out of the earlier analysis of approximately 580 of the donors. A few of the identified cytomegalovirus-associated TCR beta chains were confirmed in vitro to be specific for cytomegalovirus antigens. The authors suggested that the approach could potentially be generalized to other disease states and immunological phenotypes. The presence/absence analyses assumed that sequencing depth was roughly uniform across donors, and that assumption may not be true. In a later analysis, most CMV-associated TCR beta chains were found to appear HLA-restricted, with HLA associations seemingly driven largely by CMV exposure. In the study, some 160 TCR beta chains were listed as associated with cytomegalovirus. In a later analysis, TCR association rates were found to vary across HLA loci, with the most associated TCRs seen for DRB1 alleles and the fewest for HLA-C alleles. Strong co-occurrence of HLA alleles, especially DR and DQ, made assigning TCR associations to individual alleles difficult. A later genetic analysis reported fewer N-insertions in productive TCRs among donors in an Asian-associated ancestry cluster than the approximately 670-donor mean. An earlier analysis of approximately 590 of the donors showed that most TCR beta V segments appeared in productive rearrangements either about 90% or about 30% of the time, which broadly matched IMGT annotations. This cohort had only TCR beta chains sequenced, and the lack of alpha or paired-chain data limited which features could be detected. The classifier was reported to diagnose cytomegalovirus status with high specificity and sensitivity in both the original and validation cohorts. Some IMGT-functional V segments, including TRBV6-2 and TRBV6-3, could not be distinguished by the 87-base-pair reads and were therefore excluded. Most TCR sequences were observed very rarely across donors, whereas some public TCRs were present in many individuals. A cluster of highly shared sequence variants was judged likely to represent a technical artifact of the sequencing pipeline. A further reported finding was that TCR beta sequences accurately predicted the HLA-A and HLA-B alleles for most subjects in the first cohort. Specific HLA alleles were associated with roughly 16,000 TCR beta sequences at a false discovery rate of 0.05 in a later analysis. In a later analysis, HLA-associated TCR beta chains were found to be more clonally expanded and to have lower generation probabilities than equally common non-associated chains.

The rearrangement joined TRBV4-1 to TRBJ2-1; the best D guess is TRBD2, with 5 bases matching. The source is a boy between 2 and 10 years old in good health and CMV-seronegative. The sample consisted of PBMCs. The CDR3 protein is CASSQVRDNEQFF. DNA sequence: TGCGCCAGCAGCCAAGTGAGGGACAATGAGCAGTTCTTC.